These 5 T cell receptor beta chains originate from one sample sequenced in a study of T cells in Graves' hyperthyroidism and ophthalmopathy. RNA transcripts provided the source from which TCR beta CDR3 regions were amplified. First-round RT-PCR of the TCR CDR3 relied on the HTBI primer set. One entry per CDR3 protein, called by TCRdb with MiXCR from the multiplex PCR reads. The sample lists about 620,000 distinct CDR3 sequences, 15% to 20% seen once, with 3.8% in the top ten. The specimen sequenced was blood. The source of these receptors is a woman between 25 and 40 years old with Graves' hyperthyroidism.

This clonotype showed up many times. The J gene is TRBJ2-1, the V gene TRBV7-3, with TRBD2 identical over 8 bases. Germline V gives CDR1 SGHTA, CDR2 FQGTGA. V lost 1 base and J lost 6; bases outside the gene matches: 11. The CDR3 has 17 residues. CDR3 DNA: TGTGCCAGCAGCTTAATGGGTCGTGTAGCGGGAATCAATGAGCAGTTCTTC. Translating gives CASSLMGRVAGINEQFF.

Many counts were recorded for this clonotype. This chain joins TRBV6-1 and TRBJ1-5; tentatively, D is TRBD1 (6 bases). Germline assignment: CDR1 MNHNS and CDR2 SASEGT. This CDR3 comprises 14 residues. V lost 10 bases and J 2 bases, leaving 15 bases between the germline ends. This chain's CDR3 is CATQGGFGNQPQHF. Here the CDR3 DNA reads TGTGCCACTCAAGGGGGTTTTGGCAATCAGCCCCAGCATTTT.

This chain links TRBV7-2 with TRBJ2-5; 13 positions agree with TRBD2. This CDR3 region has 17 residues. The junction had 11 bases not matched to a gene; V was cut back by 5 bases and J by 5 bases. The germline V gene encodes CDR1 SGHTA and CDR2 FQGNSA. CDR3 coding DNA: TGTGCCAGCAGCCTAGGGACTAGCGGGACACCCTGGGAGACCCAGTACTTC. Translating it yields CASSLGTSGTPWETQYF.

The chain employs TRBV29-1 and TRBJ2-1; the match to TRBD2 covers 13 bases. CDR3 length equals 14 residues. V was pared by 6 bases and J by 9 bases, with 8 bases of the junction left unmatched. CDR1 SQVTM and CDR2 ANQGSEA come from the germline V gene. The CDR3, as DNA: TGCAGCGTACTTCCGGGACTAGCGGGACGTGAGCAGTTCTTC. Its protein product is CSVLPGLAGREQFF.

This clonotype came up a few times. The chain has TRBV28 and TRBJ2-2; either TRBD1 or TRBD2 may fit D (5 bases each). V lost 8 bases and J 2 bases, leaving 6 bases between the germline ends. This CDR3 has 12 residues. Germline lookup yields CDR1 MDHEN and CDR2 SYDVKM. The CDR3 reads CASGGNTGELFF. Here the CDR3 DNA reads TGTGCCAGCGGGGGAAACACCGGGGAGCTGTTTTTT.